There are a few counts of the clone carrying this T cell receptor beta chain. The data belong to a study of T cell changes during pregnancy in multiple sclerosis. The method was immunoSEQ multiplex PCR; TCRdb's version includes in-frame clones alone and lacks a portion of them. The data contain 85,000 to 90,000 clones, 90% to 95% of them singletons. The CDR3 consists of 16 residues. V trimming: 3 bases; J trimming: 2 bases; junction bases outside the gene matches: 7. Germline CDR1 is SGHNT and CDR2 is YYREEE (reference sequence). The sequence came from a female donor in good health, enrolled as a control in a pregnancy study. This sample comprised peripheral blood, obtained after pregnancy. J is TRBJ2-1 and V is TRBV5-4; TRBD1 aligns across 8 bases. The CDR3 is CASSSLAGQAYNEQFF. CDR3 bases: TGTGCCAGCAGCTCCTTGGCGGGACAGGCCTACAATGAGCAGTTCTTC.